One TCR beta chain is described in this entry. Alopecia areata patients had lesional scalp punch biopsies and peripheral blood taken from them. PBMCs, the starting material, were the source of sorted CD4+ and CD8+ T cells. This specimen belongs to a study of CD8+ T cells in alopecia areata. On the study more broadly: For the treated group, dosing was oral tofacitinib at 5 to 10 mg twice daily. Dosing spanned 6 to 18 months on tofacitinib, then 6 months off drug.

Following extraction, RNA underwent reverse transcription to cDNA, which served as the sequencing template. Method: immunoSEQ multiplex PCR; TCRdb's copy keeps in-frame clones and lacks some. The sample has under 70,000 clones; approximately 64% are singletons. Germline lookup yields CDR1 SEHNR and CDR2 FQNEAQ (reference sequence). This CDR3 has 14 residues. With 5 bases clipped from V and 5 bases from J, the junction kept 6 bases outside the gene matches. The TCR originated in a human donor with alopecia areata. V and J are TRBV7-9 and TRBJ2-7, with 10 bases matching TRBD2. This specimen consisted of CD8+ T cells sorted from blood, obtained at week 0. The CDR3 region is CASSKPGLANEQYF. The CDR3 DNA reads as TGTGCCAGCAGCAAACCGGGACTAGCGAACGAGCAGTACTTC.